This record looks at one T cell receptor (beta chain) sequence and its context. Original analysis: By means of reference gene primer amplification, nucleated cell counts were estimated. The table came from immunoSEQ multiplex PCR; TCRdb's copy has only in-frame clones and leaves some out. V, J and clone size reflect that table, while D and trimming were determined from the DNA. The data contain some 120,000 clones, about 80% of them seen just once; the ten biggest clones take up less than 9%. V was trimmed by 5 bases and J by 0 bases, leaving 16 bases between them. The germline gives CDR1 SGHTA, CDR2 FQGNSA. The CDR3 loop spans 16 amino acids. This entry comes from a study of blood T cell repertoires in COVID-19. Study details: The analysed material was cDNA or gDNA that came from T cells, B-cell-depleted T cells, or PBMCs.

The chain is built from TRBV7-2 and TRBJ1-1, with D perhaps TRBD1 (5 bases). Sequenced: peripheral blood. This clonotype was obtained from a man between 65 and 85 years old with active or convalescent COVID-19. The CDR3 bases are TGTGCCAGCAGCGCCTACGGGGGACCCATGAACACTGAAGCTTTCTTT. This gives the protein CASSAYGGPMNTEAFF. The complete variable domain, with remaining parts taken from reference TRBV7-2 and TRBJ1-1, reads GAGVSQSPSNKVTEKGKDVELRCDPISGHTALYWYRQSLGQGLEFLIYFQGNSAPDKSGLPSDRFSAERTGGSVSTLTIQRTQQEDSAVYLCASSAYGGPMNTEAFFGQGTRLTVV.